This T cell receptor beta chain was found in a study of blood T cell repertoires in COVID-19. At the level of the study: From the United States, Italy and Spain came samples of acute and convalescent COVID-19. Sample material is recorded as cDNA or gDNA derived from T cells, B-cell-depleted T cells, or PBMCs.

Participants were placed into cohorts based on the clinical history they reported. Original handling: Quantification of nucleated cells was approximated via reference gene primer amplification. This table comes from immunoSEQ multiplex PCR, and its TCRdb copy is limited to in-frame clones, with some not included. V, J and clone size reflect that table, while D and trimming were determined from the DNA. This table holds 280,000 or so clones, 90% found once. This clone occurred many times. The receptor comes from a woman aged 18 to 35 with acute COVID-19. Sequences were obtained from PBMCs or T cells enriched from blood (not recorded which).

CDR3 region: CASSRDGQPQHF. CDR3 in DNA: TGTGCCAGCAGCCGAGACGGGCAGCCCCAGCATTTT. The rearrangement joins TRBV7-8 to TRBJ1-5; D is unresolved. Per the germline V gene, CDR1 is SGHVS and CDR2 is FQNEAQ. V was pared by 5 bases and J by 7 bases, with 9 bases between. CDR3 length: 12 amino acids. Supplemented by reference TRBV7-8 and TRBJ1-5, the full variable domain reads GAGVSQSPRYKVAKRGQDVALRCDPISGHVSLFWYQQALGQGPEFLTYFQNEAQLDKSGLPSDRFFAERPEGSVSTLKIQRTQQEDSAVYLCASSRDGQPQHFGDGTRLSIL.